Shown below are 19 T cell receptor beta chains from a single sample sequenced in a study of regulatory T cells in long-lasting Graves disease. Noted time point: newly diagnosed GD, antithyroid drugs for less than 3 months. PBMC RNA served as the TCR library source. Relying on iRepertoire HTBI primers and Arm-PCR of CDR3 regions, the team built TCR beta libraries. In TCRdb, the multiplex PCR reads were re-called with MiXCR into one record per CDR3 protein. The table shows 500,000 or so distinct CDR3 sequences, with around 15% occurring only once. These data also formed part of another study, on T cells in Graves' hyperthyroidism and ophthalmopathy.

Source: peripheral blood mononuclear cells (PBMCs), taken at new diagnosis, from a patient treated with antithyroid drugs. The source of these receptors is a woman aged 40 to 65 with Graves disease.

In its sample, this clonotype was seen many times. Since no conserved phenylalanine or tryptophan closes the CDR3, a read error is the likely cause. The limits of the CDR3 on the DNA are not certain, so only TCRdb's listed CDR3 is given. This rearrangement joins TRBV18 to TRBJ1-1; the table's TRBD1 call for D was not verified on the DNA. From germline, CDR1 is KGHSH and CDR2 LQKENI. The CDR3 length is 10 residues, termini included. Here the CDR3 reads CASSPPGQPL.

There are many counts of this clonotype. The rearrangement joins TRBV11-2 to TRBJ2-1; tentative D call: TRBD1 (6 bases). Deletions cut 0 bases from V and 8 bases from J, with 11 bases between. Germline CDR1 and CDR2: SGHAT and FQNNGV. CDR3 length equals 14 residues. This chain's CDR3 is CASSLELGAHEQFF. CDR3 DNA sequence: TGTGCCAGCAGCTTAGAGTTGGGGGCGCATGAGCAGTTCTTC.

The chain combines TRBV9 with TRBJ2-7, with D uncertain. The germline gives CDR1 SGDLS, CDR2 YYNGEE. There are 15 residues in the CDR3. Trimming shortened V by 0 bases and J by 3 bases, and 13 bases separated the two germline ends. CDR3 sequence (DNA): TGTGCCAGCAGCGTAGAGGTGGGGTCACTCTACGAGCAGTACTTC. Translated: CASSVEVGSLYEQYF.

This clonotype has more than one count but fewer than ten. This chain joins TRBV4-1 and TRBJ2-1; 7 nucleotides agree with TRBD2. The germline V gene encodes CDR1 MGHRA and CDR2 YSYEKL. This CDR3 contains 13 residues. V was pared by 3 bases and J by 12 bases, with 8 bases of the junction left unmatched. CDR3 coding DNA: TGCGCCAGCAGCCAGCTCGGGGGGAGAGGGCAGTTCTTC. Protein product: CASSQLGGRGQFF.

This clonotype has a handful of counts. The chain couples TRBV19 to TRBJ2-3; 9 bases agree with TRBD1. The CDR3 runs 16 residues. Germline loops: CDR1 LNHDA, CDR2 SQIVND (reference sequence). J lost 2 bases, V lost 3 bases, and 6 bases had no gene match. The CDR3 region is CASSIGQGKATDTQYF. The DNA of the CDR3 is TGTGCCAGTAGTATTGGACAGGGGAAGGCCACAGATACGCAGTATTTT.

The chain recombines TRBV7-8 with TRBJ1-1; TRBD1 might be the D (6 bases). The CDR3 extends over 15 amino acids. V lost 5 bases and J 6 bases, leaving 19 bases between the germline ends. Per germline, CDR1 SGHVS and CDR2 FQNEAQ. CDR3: CASSRLRGRGSEAFF. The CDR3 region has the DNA TGTGCCAGCAGCCGCCTCCGGGGCAGGGGCTCTGAAGCTTTCTTT.

CDR3 sequence: CASSTGSQPQHF. The CDR3 coding sequence is TGTGCCAGCAGCACAGGTAGTCAGCCCCAGCATTTT. The chain combines TRBV6-1 with TRBJ1-5; tentatively, D is TRBD1 (5 bases). The CDR3 has 12 amino acids. The V end was cut by 6 bases, the J end by 6 bases, with 9 bases between. Germline V CDR1 and CDR2: MNHNS, SASEGT.

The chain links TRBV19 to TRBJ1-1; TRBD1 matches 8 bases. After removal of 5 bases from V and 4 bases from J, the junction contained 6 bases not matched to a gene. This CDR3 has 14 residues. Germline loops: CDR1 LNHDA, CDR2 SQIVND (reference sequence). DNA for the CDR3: TGTGCCAGTAGTGCCGGACAGGGAAGCACTGAAGCTTTCTTT. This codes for CASSAGQGSTEAFF.

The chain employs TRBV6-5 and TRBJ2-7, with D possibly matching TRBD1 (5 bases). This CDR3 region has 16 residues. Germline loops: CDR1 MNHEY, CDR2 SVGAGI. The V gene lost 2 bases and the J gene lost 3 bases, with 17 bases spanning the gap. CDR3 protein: CASSYGLDTGDYEQYF. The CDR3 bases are TGTGCCAGCAGTTACGGGCTTGATACAGGAGACTACGAGCAGTACTTC.

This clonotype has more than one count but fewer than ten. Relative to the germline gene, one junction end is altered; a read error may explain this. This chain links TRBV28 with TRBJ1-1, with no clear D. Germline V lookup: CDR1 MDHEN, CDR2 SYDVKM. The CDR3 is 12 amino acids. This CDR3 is CASSLKGVGGIF. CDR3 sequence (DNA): TGTGCCAGCAGTTTAAAGGGCGTGGGAGGGATCTTT. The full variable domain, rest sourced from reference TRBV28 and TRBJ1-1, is DVKVTQSSRYLVKRTGEKVFLECVQDMDHENMFWYRQDPGLGLRLIYFSYDVKMKEKGDIPEGYSVSREKKERFSLILESASTNQTSMYLCASSLKGVGGIFGQGTRLTVV.

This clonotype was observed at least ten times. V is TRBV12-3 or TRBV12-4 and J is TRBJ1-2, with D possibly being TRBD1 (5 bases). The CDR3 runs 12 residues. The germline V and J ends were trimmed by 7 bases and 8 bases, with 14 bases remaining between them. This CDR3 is CASTWGGGGYTF. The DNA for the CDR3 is TGTGCCAGCACCTGGGGGGGAGGGGGCTACACCTTC.

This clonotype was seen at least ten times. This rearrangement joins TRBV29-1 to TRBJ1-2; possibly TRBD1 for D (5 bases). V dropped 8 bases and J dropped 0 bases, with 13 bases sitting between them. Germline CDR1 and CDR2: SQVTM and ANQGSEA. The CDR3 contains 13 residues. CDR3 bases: TGCAGCATCGGACATTTTTCTAACTATGGCTACACCTTC. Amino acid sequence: CSIGHFSNYGYTF.

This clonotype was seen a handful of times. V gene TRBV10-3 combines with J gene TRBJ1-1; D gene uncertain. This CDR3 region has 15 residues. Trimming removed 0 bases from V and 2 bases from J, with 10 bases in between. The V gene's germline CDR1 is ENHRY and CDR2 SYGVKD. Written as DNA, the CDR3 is TGTGCCATCAGTGAGTCGATGCTGGGCAACACTGAAGCTTTCTTT. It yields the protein CAISESMLGNTEAFF.

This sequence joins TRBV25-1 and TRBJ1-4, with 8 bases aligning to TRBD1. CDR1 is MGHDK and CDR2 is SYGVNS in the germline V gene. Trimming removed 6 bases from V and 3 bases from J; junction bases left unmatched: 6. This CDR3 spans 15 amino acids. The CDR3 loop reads CASRVGQGPNEKLFF. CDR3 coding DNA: TGTGCCAGCAGGGTCGGACAGGGACCTAATGAAAAACTGTTTTTT.

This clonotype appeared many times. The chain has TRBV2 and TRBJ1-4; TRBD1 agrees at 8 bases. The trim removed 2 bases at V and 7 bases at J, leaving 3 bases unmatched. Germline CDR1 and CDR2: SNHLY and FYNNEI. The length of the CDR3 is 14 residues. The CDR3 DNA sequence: TGTGCCAGCAGTGAACAGGGGGCGGGTGAAAAACTGTTTTTT. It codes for CASSEQGAGEKLFF.

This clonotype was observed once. CDR3 region: CASSFQTVGEELFF. Here the CDR3 DNA reads TGTGCCAGCAGTTTCCAGACGGTAGGGGAGGAACTGTTTTTT. This rearrangement joins TRBV6-2 or TRBV6-3 to TRBJ1-4; tentative D call: TRBD1 (5 bases). Trimming took 4 bases from V and 12 from J, leaving 18 bases between them. CDR3 length: 14 amino acids. Germline loops: CDR1 MNHEY, CDR2 SVGEGT.

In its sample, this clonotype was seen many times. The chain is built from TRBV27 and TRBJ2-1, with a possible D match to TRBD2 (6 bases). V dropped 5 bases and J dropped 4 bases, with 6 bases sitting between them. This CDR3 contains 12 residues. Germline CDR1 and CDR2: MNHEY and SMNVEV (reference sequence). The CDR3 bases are TGTGCCAGCAGTCGGGGGTACAATGAGCAGTTCTTC. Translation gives CASSRGYNEQFF.

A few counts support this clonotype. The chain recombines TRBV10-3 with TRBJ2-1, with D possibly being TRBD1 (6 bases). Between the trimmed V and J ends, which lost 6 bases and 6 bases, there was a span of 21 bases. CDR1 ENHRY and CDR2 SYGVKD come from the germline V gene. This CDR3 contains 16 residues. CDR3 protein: CAISQLQGSVGNEQFF. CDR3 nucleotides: TGTGCCATCAGCCAACTACAGGGTTCCGTGGGCAATGAGCAGTTCTTC.

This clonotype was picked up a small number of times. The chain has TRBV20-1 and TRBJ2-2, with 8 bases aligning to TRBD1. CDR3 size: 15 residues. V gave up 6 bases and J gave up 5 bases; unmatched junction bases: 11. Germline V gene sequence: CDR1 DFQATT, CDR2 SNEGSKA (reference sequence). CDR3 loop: CSALSRDRTTGELFF. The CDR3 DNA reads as TGCAGTGCCTTATCCCGGGACAGGACGACCGGGGAGCTGTTTTTT.